This entry describes one T cell receptor (beta chain). The table came from immunoSEQ multiplex PCR; TCRdb's copy has only in-frame clones and leaves some out. The data contain about 99,000 clones, about 90% of them seen just once; the ten biggest clones take up roughly 0.93%. These data belong to a study of T cell changes during pregnancy in multiple sclerosis. CDR1 is SGHNT and CDR2 is YYREEE in the germline V gene (reference sequence). Trimming cost V 4 bases and J 3 bases, with 14 bases left between them. This CDR3 has 14 amino acids. The sample in question was peripheral blood, obtained after pregnancy. The V and J genes are TRBV5-4 and TRBJ2-7; TRBD2 might be the D (6 bases). This receptor was obtained from a female donor with multiple sclerosis, enrolled in a pregnancy study. The CDR3 here is CASSLPGLLYEQYF. The CDR3 bases are TGTGCCAGCAGCCTACCGGGACTCCTCTACGAGCAGTACTTC.